The clone carrying this T cell receptor beta chain was observed a few times. What it binds is not known. The sample is drawn from a study of T cells in Graves' hyperthyroidism and ophthalmopathy. Study summary: Prior to any treatment, at the point of initial diagnosis, peripheral blood was collected.

The CDR3 extends over 13 amino acids. Per germline, CDR1 SGHDN and CDR2 FVKESK. Trimming took off 2 bases at V and 5 bases at J, with 9 bases between the two ends. TCR beta CDR3 region amplification was performed from RNA transcripts. TCR CDR3 regions were first amplified by RT-PCR with HTBI primers. TCRdb passed the multiplex PCR reads through MiXCR, listing each CDR3 protein once. The sample includes some 600,000 distinct CDR3 sequences, about 15% of them seen just once. General study findings and limits: Ophthalmopathy got predicted by the model a median roughly six months before its onset.

Together with thyroid ultrasound, orbital computed tomography, serum thyroxine and TRAb, clinical symptoms were used for diagnoses. Around 9.9 ml of fresh peripheral blood supplied the PBMCs. The sequence was collected from a woman aged 30 to 39 with Graves' hyperthyroidism that later progressed to Graves' ophthalmopathy. The rearrangement uses TRBV14 and TRBJ1-2; possibly TRBD1 for D (5 bases). The sample consisted of blood. The CDR3 sequence is CASSQNWGYGYTF. The CDR3 nucleotides read TGTGCCAGCAGCCAAAATTGGGGGTATGGCTACACCTTC. The full variable domain, rest sourced from reference TRBV14 and TRBJ1-2, is EAGVTQFPSHSVIEKGQTVTLRCDPISGHDNLYWYRRVMGKEIKFLLHFVKESKQDESGMPNNRFLAERTGGTYSTLKVQPAELEDSGVYFCASSQNWGYGYTFGSGTRLTVV.